These 2 T cell receptor beta chains originate from one sample sequenced in a study of post-analysis software for immune sequencing data. Study-wide results and caveats: Compared with controls, patients had more of about 5 TRBV segments, including TRBV5-6, TRBV5-1 and TRBV20-1.

These receptors are not linked to any known antigen. Incorporated into the TCR beta cDNA libraries were unique molecular identifiers, which served to reduce PCR and sequencing biases. TCRdb reprocessed the PCR reads via MiXCR and lists one record per CDR3 protein. Here the sample spans hundreds of thousands of distinct CDR3 sequences, 30% being singletons. Sequenced input: blood. These receptors all stem from a girl aged 5-17 years with multiple sclerosis.

This clonotype was counted a few times. V gene TRBV5-1 combines with J gene TRBJ1-5; 12 nucleotides match TRBD1. V was clipped by 1 base and J by 6 bases; unmatched bases: 5. Germline V gene data show CDR1 as SGHRS and CDR2 as YFSETQ. This CDR3 is built from 16 residues. The chain's CDR3 is CASSLTGTGGGQPQHF. DNA of the CDR3: TGCGCCAGCAGCTTGACCGGGACAGGGGGCGGTCAGCCCCAGCATTTT.

This rearrangement joins TRBV12-3 or TRBV12-4 to TRBJ2-3; D unresolved. This CDR3 comprises 14 residues. V gave up 7 bases and J gave up 4 bases, with 15 bases separating them. The CDR3 DNA follows: TGTGCCAGCATCTATCCAGGCCGACCAGATACGCAGTATTTT. The encoded protein is CASIYPGRPDTQYF.